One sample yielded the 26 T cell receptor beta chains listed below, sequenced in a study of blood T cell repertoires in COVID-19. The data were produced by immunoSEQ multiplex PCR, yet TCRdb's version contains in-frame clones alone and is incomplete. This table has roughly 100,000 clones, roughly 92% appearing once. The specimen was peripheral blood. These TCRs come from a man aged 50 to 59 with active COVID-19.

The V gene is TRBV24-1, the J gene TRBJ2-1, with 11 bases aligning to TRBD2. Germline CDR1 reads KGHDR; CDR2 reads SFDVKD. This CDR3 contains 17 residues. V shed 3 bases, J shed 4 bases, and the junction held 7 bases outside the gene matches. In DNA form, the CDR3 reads TGTGCCACCAGTGATCCTTTACTAGCGGGAGATTACAATGAGCAGTTCTTC. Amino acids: CATSDPLLAGDYNEQFF.

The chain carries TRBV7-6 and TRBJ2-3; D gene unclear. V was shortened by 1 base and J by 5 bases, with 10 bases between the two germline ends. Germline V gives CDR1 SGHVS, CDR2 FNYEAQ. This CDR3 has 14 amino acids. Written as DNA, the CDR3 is TGTGCCAGCAGCTTAGTAGCTGCTGGAGATACGCAGTATTTT. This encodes CASSLVAAGDTQYF.

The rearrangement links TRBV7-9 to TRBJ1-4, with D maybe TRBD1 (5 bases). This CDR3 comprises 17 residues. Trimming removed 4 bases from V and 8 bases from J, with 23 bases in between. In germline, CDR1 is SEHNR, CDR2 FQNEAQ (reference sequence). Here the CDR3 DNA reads TGTGCCAGCAGCTCACACCGAAACCAGGGTCTGCGGGAAAAACTGTTTTTT. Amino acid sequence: CASSSHRNQGLREKLFF.

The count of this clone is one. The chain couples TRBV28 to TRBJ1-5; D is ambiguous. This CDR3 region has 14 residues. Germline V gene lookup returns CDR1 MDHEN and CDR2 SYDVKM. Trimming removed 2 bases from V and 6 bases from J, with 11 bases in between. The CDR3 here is CASSLEGPGQPQHF. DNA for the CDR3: TGTGCCAGCAGTTTAGAGGGTCCCGGTCAGCCCCAGCATTTT. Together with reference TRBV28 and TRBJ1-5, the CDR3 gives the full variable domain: DVKVTQSSRYLVKRTGEKVFLECVQDMDHENMFWYRQDPGLGLRLIYFSYDVKMKEKGDIPEGYSVSREKKERFSLILESASTNQTSMYLCASSLEGPGQPQHFGDGTRLSIL.

CDR3 loop: CASSLSGSNTEAFF. In nucleotides, the CDR3 is TGTGCCAGCAGCTTGTCCGGGTCGAACACTGAAGCTTTCTTT. This chain connects TRBV7-9 to TRBJ1-1; D not certain. CDR1 and CDR2 (germline): SEHNR, FQNEAQ (reference sequence). Trimming shortened V by 3 bases and J by 1 base, and 9 bases separated the two germline ends. The CDR3 length is 14 residues. Full variable domain (outside the CDR3, taken from reference TRBV7-9 and TRBJ1-1): DTGVSQNPRHKITKRGQNVTFRCDPISEHNRLYWYRQTLGQGPEFLTYFQNEAQLEKSRLLSDRFSAERPKGSFSTLEIQRTEQGDSAMYLCASSLSGSNTEAFFGQGTRLTVV.

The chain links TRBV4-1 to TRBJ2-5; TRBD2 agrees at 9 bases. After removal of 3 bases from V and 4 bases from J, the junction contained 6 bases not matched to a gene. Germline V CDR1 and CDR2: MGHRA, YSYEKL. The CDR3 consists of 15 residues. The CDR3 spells CASSQPSGMPETQYF. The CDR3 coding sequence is TGCGCCAGCAGCCAGCCTAGCGGGATGCCAGAGACCCAGTACTTC.

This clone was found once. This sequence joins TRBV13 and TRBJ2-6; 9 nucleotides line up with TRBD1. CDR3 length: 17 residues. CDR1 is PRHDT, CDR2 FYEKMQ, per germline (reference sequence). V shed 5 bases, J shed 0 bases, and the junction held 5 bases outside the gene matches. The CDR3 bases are TGTGCCAGCAGCCAAGGGACAGGGCGCTCTGGGGCCAACGTCCTGACTTTC. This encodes CASSQGTGRSGANVLTF.

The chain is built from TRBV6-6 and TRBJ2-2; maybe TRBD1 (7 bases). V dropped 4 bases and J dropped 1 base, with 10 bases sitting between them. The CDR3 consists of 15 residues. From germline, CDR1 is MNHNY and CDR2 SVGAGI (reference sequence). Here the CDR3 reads CASSFQGGNTGELFF. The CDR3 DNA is TGTGCCAGCAGTTTTCAGGGGGGGAACACCGGGGAGCTGTTTTTT.

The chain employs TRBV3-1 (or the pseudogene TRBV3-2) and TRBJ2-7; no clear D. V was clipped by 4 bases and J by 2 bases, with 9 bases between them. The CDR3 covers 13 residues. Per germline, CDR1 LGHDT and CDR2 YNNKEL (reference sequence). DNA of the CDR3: TGTGCCAGCAGCCTCATGGGCCCCTACGAGCAGTACTTC. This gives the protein CASSLMGPYEQYF.

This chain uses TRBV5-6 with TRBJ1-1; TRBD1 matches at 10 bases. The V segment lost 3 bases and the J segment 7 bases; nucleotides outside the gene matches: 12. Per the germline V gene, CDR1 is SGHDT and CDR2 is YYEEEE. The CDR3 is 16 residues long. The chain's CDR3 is CASSSFGQGDPLEAFF. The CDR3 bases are TGTGCCAGCAGCTCGTTTGGACAGGGGGATCCCCTTGAAGCTTTCTTT.

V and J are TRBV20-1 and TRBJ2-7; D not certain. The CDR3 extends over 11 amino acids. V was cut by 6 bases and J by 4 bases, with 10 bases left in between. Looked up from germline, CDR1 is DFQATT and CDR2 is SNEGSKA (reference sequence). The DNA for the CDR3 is TGCAGTGCCCCTCGTACATACGAGCAGTACTTC. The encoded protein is CSAPRTYEQYF.

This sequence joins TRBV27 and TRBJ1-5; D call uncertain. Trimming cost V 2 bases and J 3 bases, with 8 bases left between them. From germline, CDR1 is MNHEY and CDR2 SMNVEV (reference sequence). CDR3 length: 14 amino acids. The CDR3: CASSLGRNNQPQHF. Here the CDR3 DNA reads TGTGCCAGCAGTTTAGGGCGAAACAATCAGCCCCAGCATTTT.

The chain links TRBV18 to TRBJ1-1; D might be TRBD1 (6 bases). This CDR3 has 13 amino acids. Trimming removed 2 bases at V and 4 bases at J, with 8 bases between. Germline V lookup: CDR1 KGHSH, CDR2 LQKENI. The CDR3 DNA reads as TGTGCCAGCTCACCAACAGGGAGCACTGAAGCTTTCTTT. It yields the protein CASSPTGSTEAFF. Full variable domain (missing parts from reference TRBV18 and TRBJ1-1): NAGVMQNPRHLVRRRGQEARLRCSPMKGHSHVYWYRQLPEEGLKFMVYLQKENIIDESGMPKERFSAEFPKEGPSILRIQQVVRGDSAAYFCASSPTGSTEAFFGQGTRLTVV.

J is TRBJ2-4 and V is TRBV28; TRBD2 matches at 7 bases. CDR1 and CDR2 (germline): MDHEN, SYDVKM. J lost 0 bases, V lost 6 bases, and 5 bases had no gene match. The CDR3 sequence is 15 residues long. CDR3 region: CASSGGSVAKNIQYF. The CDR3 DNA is TGTGCCAGCAGCGGGGGGTCGGTAGCCAAAAACATTCAGTACTTC. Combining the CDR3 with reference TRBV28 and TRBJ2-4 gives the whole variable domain DVKVTQSSRYLVKRTGEKVFLECVQDMDHENMFWYRQDPGLGLRLIYFSYDVKMKEKGDIPEGYSVSREKKERFSLILESASTNQTSMYLCASSGGSVAKNIQYFGAGTRLSVL.

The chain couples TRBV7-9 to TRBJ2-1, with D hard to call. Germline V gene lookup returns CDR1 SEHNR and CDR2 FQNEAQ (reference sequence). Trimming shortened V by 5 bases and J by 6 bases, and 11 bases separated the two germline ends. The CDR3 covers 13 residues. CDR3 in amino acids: CASSREESNEQFF. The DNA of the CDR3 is TGTGCCAGCAGCAGGGAAGAGAGCAATGAGCAGTTCTTC.

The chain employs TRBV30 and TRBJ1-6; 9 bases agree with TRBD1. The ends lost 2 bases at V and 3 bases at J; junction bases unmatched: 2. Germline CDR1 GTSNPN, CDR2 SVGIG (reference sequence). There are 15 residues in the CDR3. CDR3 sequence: CAWSQDRGYNSPLHF. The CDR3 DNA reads TGTGCCTGGAGTCAGGACAGGGGCTATAATTCACCCCTCCACTTT.

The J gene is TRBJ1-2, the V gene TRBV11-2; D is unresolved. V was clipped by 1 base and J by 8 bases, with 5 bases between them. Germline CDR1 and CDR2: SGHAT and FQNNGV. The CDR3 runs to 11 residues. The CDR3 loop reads CASSLGGGYTF. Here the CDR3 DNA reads TGTGCCAGCAGCTTAGGAGGCGGCTACACCTTC.

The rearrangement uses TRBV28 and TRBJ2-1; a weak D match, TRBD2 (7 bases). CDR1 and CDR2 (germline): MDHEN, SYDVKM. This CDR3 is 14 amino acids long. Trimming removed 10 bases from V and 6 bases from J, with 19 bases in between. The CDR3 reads CATGGGSYGNEQFF. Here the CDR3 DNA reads TGTGCCACCGGGGGCGGGAGCTATGGCAATGAGCAGTTCTTC.

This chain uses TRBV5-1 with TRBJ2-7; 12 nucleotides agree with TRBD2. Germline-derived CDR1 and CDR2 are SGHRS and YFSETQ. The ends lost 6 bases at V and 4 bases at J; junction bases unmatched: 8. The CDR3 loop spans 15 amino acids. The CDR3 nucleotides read TGCGCCAGCACTTTGAGTGGGACTAGCGGGTACGAGCAGTACTTC. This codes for CASTLSGTSGYEQYF.

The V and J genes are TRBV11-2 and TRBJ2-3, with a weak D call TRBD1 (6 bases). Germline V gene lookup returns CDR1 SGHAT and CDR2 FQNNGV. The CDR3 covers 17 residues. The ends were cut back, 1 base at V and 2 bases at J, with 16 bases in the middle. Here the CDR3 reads CASSLGRGTYYTDTQYF. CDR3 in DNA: TGTGCCAGCAGCTTAGGAAGGGGGACCTATTACACAGATACGCAGTATTTT.

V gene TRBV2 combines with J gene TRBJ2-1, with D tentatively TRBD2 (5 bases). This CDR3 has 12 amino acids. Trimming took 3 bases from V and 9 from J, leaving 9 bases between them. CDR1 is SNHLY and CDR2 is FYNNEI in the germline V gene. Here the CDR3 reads CASSEGGGEQFF. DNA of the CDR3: TGTGCCAGCAGTGAGGGTGGAGGTGAGCAGTTCTTC.

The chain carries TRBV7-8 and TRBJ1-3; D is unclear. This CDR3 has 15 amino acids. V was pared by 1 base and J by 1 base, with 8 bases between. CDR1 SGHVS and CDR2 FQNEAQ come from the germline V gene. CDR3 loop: CASSLDARSGNTIYF. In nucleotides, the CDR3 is TGTGCCAGCAGCTTAGACGCCAGGTCTGGAAACACCATATATTTT.

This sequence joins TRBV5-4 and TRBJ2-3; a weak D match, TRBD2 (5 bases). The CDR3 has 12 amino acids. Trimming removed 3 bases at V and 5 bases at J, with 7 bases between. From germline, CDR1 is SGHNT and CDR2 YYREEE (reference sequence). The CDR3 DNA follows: TGTGCCAGCAGCTCGGCGGGAGATACGCAGTATTTT. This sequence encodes CASSSAGDTQYF.

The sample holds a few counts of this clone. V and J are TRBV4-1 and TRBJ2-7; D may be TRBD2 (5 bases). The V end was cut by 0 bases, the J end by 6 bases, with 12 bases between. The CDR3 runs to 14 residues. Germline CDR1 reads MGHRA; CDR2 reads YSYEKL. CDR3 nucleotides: TGCGCCAGCAGCCAAGATCCTAGCCTCGGCGAGCAGTACTTC. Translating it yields CASSQDPSLGEQYF.

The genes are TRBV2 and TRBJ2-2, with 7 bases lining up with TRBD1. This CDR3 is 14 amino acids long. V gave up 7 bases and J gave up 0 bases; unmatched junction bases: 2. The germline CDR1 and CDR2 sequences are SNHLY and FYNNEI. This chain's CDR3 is CASMGTANTGELFF. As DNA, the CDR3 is TGTGCCAGCATGGGGACAGCGAACACCGGGGAGCTGTTTTTT. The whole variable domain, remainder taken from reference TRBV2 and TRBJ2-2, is EPEVTQTPSHQVTQMGQEVILRCVPISNHLYFYWYRQILGQKVEFLVSFYNNEISEKSEIFDDQFSVERPDGSNFTLKIRSTKLEDSAMYFCASMGTANTGELFFGEGSRLTVL.

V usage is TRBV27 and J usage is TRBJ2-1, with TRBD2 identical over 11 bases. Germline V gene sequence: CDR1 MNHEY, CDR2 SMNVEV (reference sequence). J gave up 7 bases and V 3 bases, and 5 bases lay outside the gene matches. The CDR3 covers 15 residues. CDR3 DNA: TGTGCCAGCAGTTTCACGTCTAGCGGGAGGAATGAGCAGTTCTTC. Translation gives CASSFTSSGRNEQFF.